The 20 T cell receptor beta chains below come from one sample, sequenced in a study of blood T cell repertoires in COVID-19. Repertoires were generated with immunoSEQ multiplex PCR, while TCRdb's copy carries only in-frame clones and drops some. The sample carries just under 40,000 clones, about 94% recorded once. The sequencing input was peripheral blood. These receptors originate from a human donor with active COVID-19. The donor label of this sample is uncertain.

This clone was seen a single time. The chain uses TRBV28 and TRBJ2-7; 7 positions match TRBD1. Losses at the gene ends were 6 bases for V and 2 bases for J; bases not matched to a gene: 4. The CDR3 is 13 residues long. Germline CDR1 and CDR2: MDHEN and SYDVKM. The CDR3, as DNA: TGTGCCAGCAGAGGGACAGTTCCCTACGAGCAGTACTTC. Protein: CASRGTVPYEQYF.

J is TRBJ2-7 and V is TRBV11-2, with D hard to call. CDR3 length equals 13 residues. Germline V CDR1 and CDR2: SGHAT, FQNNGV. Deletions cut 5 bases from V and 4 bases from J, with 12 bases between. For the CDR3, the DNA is TGTGCCAGCAGCACCCACGCCCAGTACGAGCAGTACTTC. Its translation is CASSTHAQYEQYF.

CDR3 coding DNA: TGTGCCAGCAGCGGGACAGGGGGAGATCAGCCCCAGCATTTT. Its protein product is CASSGTGGDQPQHF. The chain couples TRBV6-2 or TRBV6-3 to TRBJ1-5, with 11 bases lining up with TRBD1. Germline CDR1 is MNHEY and CDR2 is SVGEGT. The CDR3 is 14 amino acids. Unmatched junction bases numbered 3, after V lost 6 bases and J lost 5 bases.

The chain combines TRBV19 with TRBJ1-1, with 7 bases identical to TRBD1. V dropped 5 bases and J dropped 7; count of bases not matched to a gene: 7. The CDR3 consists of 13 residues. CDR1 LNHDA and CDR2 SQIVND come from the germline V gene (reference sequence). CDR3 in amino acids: CASSPRGRLEAFF. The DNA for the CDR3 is TGTGCCAGTAGTCCTAGGGGGCGCCTTGAAGCTTTCTTT. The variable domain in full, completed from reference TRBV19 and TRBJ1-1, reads DGGITQSPKYLFRKEGQNVTLSCEQNLNHDAMYWYRQDPGQGLRLIYYSQIVNDFQKGDIAEGYSVSREKKESFPLTVTSAQKNPTAFYLCASSPRGRLEAFFGQGTRLTVV.

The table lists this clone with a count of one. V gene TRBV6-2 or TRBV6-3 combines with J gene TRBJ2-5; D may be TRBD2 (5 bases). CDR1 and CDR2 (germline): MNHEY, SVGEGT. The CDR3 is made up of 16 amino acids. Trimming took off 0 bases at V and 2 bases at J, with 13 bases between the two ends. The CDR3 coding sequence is TGTGCCAGCAGTTACTCGAGAGGCGGGCCACAAGAGACCCAGTACTTC. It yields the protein CASSYSRGGPQETQYF.

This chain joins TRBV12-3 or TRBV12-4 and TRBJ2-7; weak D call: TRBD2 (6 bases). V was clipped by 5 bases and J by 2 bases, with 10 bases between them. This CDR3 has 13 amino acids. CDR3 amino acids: CASSQTGAYEQYF. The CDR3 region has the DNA TGTGCCAGCAGTCAGACGGGGGCCTACGAGCAGTACTTC.

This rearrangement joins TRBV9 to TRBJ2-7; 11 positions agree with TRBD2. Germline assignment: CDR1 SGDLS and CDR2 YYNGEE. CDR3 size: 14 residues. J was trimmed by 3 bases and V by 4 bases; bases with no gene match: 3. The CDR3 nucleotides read TGTGCCAGCAGCTCCGGGACTAGCGGCTACGAGCAGTACTTC. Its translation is CASSSGTSGYEQYF.

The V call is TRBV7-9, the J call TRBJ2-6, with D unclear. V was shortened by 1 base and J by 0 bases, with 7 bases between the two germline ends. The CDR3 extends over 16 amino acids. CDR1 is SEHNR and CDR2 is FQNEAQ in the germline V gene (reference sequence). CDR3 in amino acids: CASSLGRSSGANVLTF. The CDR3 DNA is TGTGCCAGCAGCTTAGGCCGGAGCTCTGGGGCCAACGTCCTGACTTTC.

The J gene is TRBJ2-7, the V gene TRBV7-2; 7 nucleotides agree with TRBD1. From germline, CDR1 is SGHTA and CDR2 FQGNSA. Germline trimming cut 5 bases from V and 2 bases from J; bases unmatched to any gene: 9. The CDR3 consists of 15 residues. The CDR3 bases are TGTGCCAGCAGCCACGGCCTGGGACAGACCTACGAGCAGTACTTC. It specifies CASSHGLGQTYEQYF.

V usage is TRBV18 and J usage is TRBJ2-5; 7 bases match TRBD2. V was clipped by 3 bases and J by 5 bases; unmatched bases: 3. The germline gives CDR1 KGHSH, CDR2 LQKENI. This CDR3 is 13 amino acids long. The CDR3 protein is CASSPGAGETQYF. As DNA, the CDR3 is TGTGCCAGCTCACCGGGAGCGGGGGAGACCCAGTACTTC.

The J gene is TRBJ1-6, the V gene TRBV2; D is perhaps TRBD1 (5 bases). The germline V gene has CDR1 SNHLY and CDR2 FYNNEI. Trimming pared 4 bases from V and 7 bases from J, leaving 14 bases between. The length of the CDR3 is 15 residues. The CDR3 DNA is TGTGCCAGCAGTGCCCCTGGCAGGGCAAATTCACCCCTCCACTTT. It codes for CASSAPGRANSPLHF.

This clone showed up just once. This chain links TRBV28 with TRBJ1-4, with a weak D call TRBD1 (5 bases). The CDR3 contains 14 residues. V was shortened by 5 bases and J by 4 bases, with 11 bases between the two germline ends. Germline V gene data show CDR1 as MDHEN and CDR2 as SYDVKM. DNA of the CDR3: TGTGCCAGCAGTCTCGACAGATATAATGAAAAACTGTTTTTT. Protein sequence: CASSLDRYNEKLFF.

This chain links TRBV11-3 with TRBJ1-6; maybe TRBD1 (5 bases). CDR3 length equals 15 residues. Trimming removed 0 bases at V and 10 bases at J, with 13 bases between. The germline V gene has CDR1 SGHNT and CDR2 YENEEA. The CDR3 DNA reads TGTGCCAGCAGCTTAGATTCGGGAGGGGACTCACCCCTCCACTTT. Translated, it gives CASSLDSGGDSPLHF.

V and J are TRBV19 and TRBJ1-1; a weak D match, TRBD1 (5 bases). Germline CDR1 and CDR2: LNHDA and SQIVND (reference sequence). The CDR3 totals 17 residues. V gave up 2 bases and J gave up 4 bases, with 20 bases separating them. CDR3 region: CASSIRVAGRGGTEAFF. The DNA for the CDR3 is TGTGCCAGTAGTATAAGGGTAGCGGGACGTGGAGGCACTGAAGCTTTCTTT.

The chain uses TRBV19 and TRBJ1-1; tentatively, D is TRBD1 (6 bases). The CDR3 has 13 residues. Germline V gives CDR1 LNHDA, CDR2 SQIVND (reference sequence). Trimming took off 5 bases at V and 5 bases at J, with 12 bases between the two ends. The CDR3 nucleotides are TGTGCCAGTAGTGATACAGGGAGAACTGAAGCTTTCTTT. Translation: CASSDTGRTEAFF.

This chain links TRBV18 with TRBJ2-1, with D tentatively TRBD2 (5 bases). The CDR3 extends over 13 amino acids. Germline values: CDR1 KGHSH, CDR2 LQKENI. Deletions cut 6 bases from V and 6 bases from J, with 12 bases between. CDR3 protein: CASSVAFTNEQFF. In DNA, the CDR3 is TGTGCCAGCTCCGTAGCGTTCACCAATGAGCAGTTCTTC.

In DNA form, the CDR3 reads TGTGCCAGCAGCTTGGGGGCAGGGGTGACTAATGAAAAACTGTTTTTT. It encodes CASSLGAGVTNEKLFF. This chain uses TRBV5-4 with TRBJ1-4; D possibly corresponds to TRBD1 (6 bases). Germline-derived CDR1 and CDR2 are SGHNT and YYREEE (reference sequence). The CDR3 has 16 residues. Trimming removed 0 bases from V and 2 bases from J, with 11 bases in between.

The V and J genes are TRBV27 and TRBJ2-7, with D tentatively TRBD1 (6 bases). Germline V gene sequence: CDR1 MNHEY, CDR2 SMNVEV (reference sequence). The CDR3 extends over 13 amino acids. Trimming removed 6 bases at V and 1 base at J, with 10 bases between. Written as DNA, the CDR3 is TGTGCCAGCAGGTACAGGGAGTCCTACGAGCAGTACTTC. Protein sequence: CASRYRESYEQYF.

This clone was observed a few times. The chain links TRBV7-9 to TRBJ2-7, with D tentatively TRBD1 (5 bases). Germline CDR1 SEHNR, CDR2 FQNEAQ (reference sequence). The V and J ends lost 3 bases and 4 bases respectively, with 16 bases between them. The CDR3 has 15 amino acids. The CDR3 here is CASSFFIDSHYEQYF. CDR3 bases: TGTGCCAGCAGCTTCTTCATCGACAGCCATTACGAGCAGTACTTC.

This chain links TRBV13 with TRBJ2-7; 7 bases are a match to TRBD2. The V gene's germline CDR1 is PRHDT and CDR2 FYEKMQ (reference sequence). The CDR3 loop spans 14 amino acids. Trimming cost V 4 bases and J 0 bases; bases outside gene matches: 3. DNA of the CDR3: TGTGCCAGCAGCTCGGGGGGAAGCTCCTACGAGCAGTACTTC. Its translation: CASSSGGSSYEQYF. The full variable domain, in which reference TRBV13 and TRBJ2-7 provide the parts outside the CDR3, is AAGVIQSPRHLIKEKRETATLKCYPIPRHDTVYWYQQGPGQDPQFLISFYEKMQSDKGSIPDRFSAQQFSDYHSELNMSSLELGDSALYFCASSSGGSSYEQYFGPGTRLTVT.